One sample yielded the 27 T cell receptor beta chains listed below, sequenced in a study of blood T cell repertoires in COVID-19. Assay used: immunoSEQ multiplex PCR; TCRdb lists only in-frame clones, some missing. The sample has fewer than 250,000 clones, roughly 86% seen once. Sequenced: peripheral blood. The receptors originated from a woman aged 55 to 70 who had recovered from COVID-19.

The J gene is TRBJ2-7, the V gene TRBV5-1, with D maybe TRBD2 (6 bases). V lost 0 bases to trimming and J lost 3 bases, with 7 bases between them. Per the germline V gene, CDR1 is SGHRS and CDR2 is YFSETQ. This CDR3 comprises 13 residues. The CDR3 bases are TGCGCCAGCAGCTTGGTGGACTACTACGAGCAGTACTTC. Its protein is CASSLVDYYEQYF.

In nucleotides, the CDR3 is TGTGCCAGCTCACCCAGACAGGGGAGAGTTGGGGCCAACGTCCTGACTTTC. Protein product: CASSPRQGRVGANVLTF. This sequence joins TRBV18 and TRBJ2-6; 8 bases line up with TRBD1. V trimming: 3 bases; J trimming: 3 bases; junction bases outside the gene matches: 7. The CDR3 consists of 17 residues. CDR1 and CDR2 from the germline V gene are KGHSH and LQKENI.

The chain carries TRBV9 and TRBJ1-2, with 11 bases lining up with TRBD1. Germline V gene data show CDR1 as SGDLS and CDR2 as YYNGEE. The CDR3 totals 15 residues. V shed 4 bases, J shed 5 bases, and the junction held 7 bases outside the gene matches. This CDR3 reads CASSTTGQGVYGYTF. The CDR3, as DNA: TGTGCCAGCAGCACGACGGGACAGGGGGTTTATGGCTACACCTTC. The full variable domain, completed using reference TRBV9 and TRBJ1-2, is DSGVTQTPKHLITATGQRVTLRCSPRSGDLSVYWYQQSLDQGLQFLIQYYNGEERAKGNILERFSAQQFPDLHSELNLSSLELGDSALYFCASSTTGQGVYGYTFGSGTRLTVV.

The chain joins TRBV5-6 to TRBJ2-7; perhaps TRBD1 as D (6 bases). V lost 1 base and J lost 5, with 16 bases in between. The germline CDR1 and CDR2 sequences are SGHDT and YYEEEE. There are 15 residues in the CDR3. The DNA for the CDR3 is TGTGCCAGCAGCTTGAGAACAGGGAGCGTTGACGAGCAGTACTTC. This gives the protein CASSLRTGSVDEQYF.

This clone was counted only a few times. The chain's CDR3 is CASSINGLAGYTF. CDR3 sequence (DNA): TGTGCCAGTAGTATAAACGGTTTAGCTGGCTACACCTTC. V gene TRBV19 combines with J gene TRBJ1-2; D not certain. V lost 2 bases and J 7 bases, leaving 11 bases between the germline ends. The CDR3 runs 13 residues. Germline values: CDR1 LNHDA, CDR2 SQIVND (reference sequence).

The chain joins TRBV9 to TRBJ2-2, with 7 nucleotides matching TRBD1. Germline V CDR1 and CDR2: SGDLS, YYNGEE. The trim removed 4 bases at V and 4 bases at J, leaving 7 bases unmatched. The CDR3 is 15 residues long. The CDR3 here is CASSHDRDGTGELFF. The CDR3, as DNA: TGTGCCAGCAGCCACGACAGGGATGGCACCGGGGAGCTGTTTTTT.

The genes are TRBV7-8 and TRBJ1-2; D unclear. This CDR3 is built from 13 residues. Germline values: CDR1 SGHVS, CDR2 FQNEAQ. V lost 3 bases and J lost 8, with 13 bases in between. CDR3 sequence (DNA): TGTGCCAGCAGCTTCAGCGCATCCAGAGGCTACACCTTC. Its protein product is CASSFSASRGYTF.

The rearrangement uses TRBV3-1 (or the pseudogene TRBV3-2) and TRBJ2-7; D may be TRBD2 (7 bases). This CDR3 region has 14 residues. CDR1 and CDR2 from the germline V gene are LGHDT and YNNKEL (reference sequence). Trimming stripped 4 bases from V and 6 bases from J, with 16 bases between. CDR3 loop: CASSPALRGLEQYF. The CDR3 bases are TGTGCCAGCAGCCCCGCTTTGCGGGGGCTCGAGCAGTACTTC.

This clone has a single count. The J gene is TRBJ1-4, the V gene TRBV28; TRBD1 is a possible D gene (5 bases). Germline loops: CDR1 MDHEN, CDR2 SYDVKM. Trimming removed 4 bases at V and 11 bases at J, with 17 bases between. This CDR3 has 14 amino acids. The chain's CDR3 is CASSSTAVMKKLFF. The CDR3 bases are TGTGCCAGCAGTTCGACAGCCGTAATGAAGAAACTGTTTTTT.

V is TRBV9 and J is TRBJ2-5; TRBD2 matches at 7 bases. There are 17 residues in the CDR3. CDR1 is SGDLS, CDR2 YYNGEE, per germline. The ends lost 2 bases at V and 4 bases at J; junction bases unmatched: 14. The CDR3 reads CASSVNPGTIGGETQYF. The CDR3, as DNA: TGTGCCAGCAGCGTGAACCCAGGGACTATTGGGGGAGAGACCCAGTACTTC.

The chain is built from TRBV7-9 and TRBJ1-6; weak D call: TRBD1 (6 bases). Looked up from germline, CDR1 is SEHNR and CDR2 is FQNEAQ (reference sequence). The V and J ends lost 4 bases and 2 bases respectively, with 15 bases between them. The CDR3 extends over 17 amino acids. The CDR3, as DNA: TGTGCCAGCAGCTCAGGGGACGGTGGGGCCTATAATTCACCCCTCCACTTT. Amino acids: CASSSGDGGAYNSPLHF.

The chain carries TRBV9 and TRBJ1-4; tentative D call: TRBD1 (6 bases). CDR1 SGDLS and CDR2 YYNGEE come from the germline V gene. Trimming removed 0 bases at V and 8 bases at J, with 14 bases between. The CDR3 is 15 amino acids. In DNA form, the CDR3 reads TGTGCCAGCAGCGTAGGGGCAGGGGACGGGGAAAAACTGTTTTTT. It translates to CASSVGAGDGEKLFF. The whole variable domain, remainder taken from reference TRBV9 and TRBJ1-4, is DSGVTQTPKHLITATGQRVTLRCSPRSGDLSVYWYQQSLDQGLQFLIQYYNGEERAKGNILERFSAQQFPDLHSELNLSSLELGDSALYFCASSVGAGDGEKLFFGSGTQLSVL.

The rearrangement links TRBV18 to TRBJ2-2; the D gene is possibly TRBD1 (5 bases). V gave up 3 bases and J gave up 3 bases, with 17 bases separating them. The germline gives CDR1 KGHSH, CDR2 LQKENI. This CDR3 is built from 17 residues. The DNA for the CDR3 is TGTGCCAGCTCACCTAAAACGAGCAGGGTCGACACCGGGGAGCTGTTTTTT. The encoded protein is CASSPKTSRVDTGELFF.

V is TRBV5-1 and J is TRBJ2-1; 7 bases align to TRBD1. Germline CDR1 SGHRS, CDR2 YFSETQ. CDR3 length: 15 residues. V was pared by 4 bases and J by 6 bases, with 10 bases of the junction left unmatched. The CDR3 bases are TGCGCCAGCAGCCCGAGACAGGGTACCGGCAATGAGCAGTTCTTC. This gives the protein CASSPRQGTGNEQFF.

The gene calls are TRBV7-9 and TRBJ1-2; D is perhaps TRBD1 (5 bases). The CDR3 is 14 amino acids. Trimming shortened V by 0 bases and J by 4 bases, and 9 bases separated the two germline ends. Germline loops: CDR1 SEHNR, CDR2 FQNEAQ (reference sequence). In nucleotides, the CDR3 is TGTGCCAGCAGCTTAGCAGGGGCAGGCTATGGCTACACCTTC. It is translated as CASSLAGAGYGYTF.

The chain combines TRBV9 with TRBJ1-2; possibly TRBD1 for D (6 bases). The CDR3 runs to 13 residues. Trimming took off 2 bases at V and 8 bases at J, with 13 bases between the two ends. Per the germline V gene, CDR1 is SGDLS and CDR2 is YYNGEE. The CDR3 loop is CASSVDRTGGYTF. In DNA form, the CDR3 reads TGTGCCAGCAGCGTTGACAGGACGGGAGGCTACACCTTC.

The chain joins TRBV11-2 to TRBJ1-1; TRBD1 might be the D (5 bases). Germline V gives CDR1 SGHAT, CDR2 FQNNGV. V was pared by 1 base and J by 4 bases, with 10 bases between. The CDR3 loop spans 14 amino acids. The DNA for the CDR3 is TGTGCCAGCAGCTTAGTCGGCAGGGTCACTGAAGCTTTCTTT. This encodes CASSLVGRVTEAFF.

This clone was observed a single time. This chain connects TRBV10-3 to TRBJ2-7, with D perhaps matching TRBD1 (6 bases). The CDR3 length is 15 residues. V dropped 3 bases and J dropped 5 bases, with 17 bases sitting between them. Germline CDR1 is ENHRY and CDR2 is SYGVKD. This CDR3 reads CAISDTGLGADEQYF. The CDR3 DNA is TGTGCCATCAGTGACACAGGGCTTGGAGCTGACGAGCAGTACTTC.

The chain uses TRBV5-1 and TRBJ1-2; 8 bases match TRBD1. The CDR3 is made up of 15 amino acids. The V gene end was trimmed by 6 bases and the J gene end by 4 bases; junction bases not matched to a gene: 11. Looked up from germline, CDR1 is SGHRS and CDR2 is YFSETQ. The CDR3 region is CASMGMAGGVYGYTF. Here the CDR3 DNA reads TGCGCCAGCATGGGGATGGCAGGGGGCGTCTATGGCTACACCTTC.

The V gene is TRBV3-1 (or the pseudogene TRBV3-2), the J gene TRBJ1-2; TRBD1 matches at 8 bases. In germline, CDR1 is LGHDT, CDR2 YNNKEL (reference sequence). The CDR3 runs to 15 residues. After removal of 4 bases from V and 2 bases from J, the junction contained 6 bases not matched to a gene. CDR3 in amino acids: CASSPDRARNYGYTF. The CDR3 DNA reads TGTGCCAGCAGCCCGGACAGGGCTCGCAACTATGGCTACACCTTC.

The genes are TRBV18 and TRBJ1-1; perhaps TRBD1 as D (5 bases). V was shortened by 6 bases and J by 3 bases, with 14 bases between the two germline ends. CDR3 size: 14 residues. Germline CDR1 reads KGHSH; CDR2 reads LQKENI. In nucleotides, the CDR3 is TGTGCCAGCTCTGACGGGGGATTCGACACTGAAGCTTTCTTT. Residues: CASSDGGFDTEAFF.

This chain connects TRBV5-1 to TRBJ2-3; TRBD2 agrees at 9 bases. The CDR3 runs to 16 residues. CDR1 and CDR2 from the germline V gene are SGHRS and YFSETQ. Trimming cost V 3 bases and J 3 bases; bases outside gene matches: 8. CDR3 coding DNA: TGCGCCAGCAGCTCCGGAAGCGGGGGGAATACAGATACGCAGTATTTT. Translation: CASSSGSGGNTDTQYF.

The V and J genes are TRBV11-2 and TRBJ1-2, with 9 bases that match TRBD1. The CDR3 consists of 16 residues. Unmatched junction bases numbered 9, after V lost 1 base and J lost 6 bases. From germline, CDR1 is SGHAT and CDR2 FQNNGV. CDR3 in amino acids: CASSLVPGQGTDGYTF. CDR3 coding DNA: TGTGCCAGCAGCTTAGTACCGGGACAGGGAACGGATGGCTACACCTTC.

The chain joins TRBV28 to TRBJ1-6; D gene unclear. This CDR3 has 15 residues. CDR1 is MDHEN, CDR2 SYDVKM, per germline. V was clipped by 4 bases and J by 5 bases, with 12 bases between them. The chain's CDR3 is CASSSLYHDNSPLHF. In nucleotides, the CDR3 is TGTGCCAGCAGTTCCCTATATCATGATAATTCACCCCTCCACTTT.

This clone was recorded only once. The chain uses TRBV27 and TRBJ2-5; 7 nucleotides align to TRBD1. After removal of 5 bases from V and 3 bases from J, the junction contained 6 bases not matched to a gene. This CDR3 is built from 14 residues. Germline-derived CDR1 and CDR2 are MNHEY and SMNVEV (reference sequence). CDR3 sequence (DNA): TGTGCCAGCAGTCTCCAGGGGGTGGAAGAGACCCAGTACTTC. It specifies CASSLQGVEETQYF.

This chain connects TRBV27 to TRBJ1-1, with TRBD1 matching over 7 bases. Germline V gene sequence: CDR1 MNHEY, CDR2 SMNVEV (reference sequence). Trimming took 4 bases from V and 0 from J; bases not matched to a gene: 2. The CDR3 sequence is 14 residues long. The CDR3 loop is CASSWDSMNTEAFF. For the CDR3, the DNA is TGTGCCAGCAGTTGGGACAGCATGAACACTGAAGCTTTCTTT.

The chain is built from TRBV7-3 and TRBJ2-1; TRBD2 matches 9 bases. Germline trimming cut 2 bases from V and 0 bases from J; bases unmatched to any gene: 2. Germline V gene sequence: CDR1 SGHTA, CDR2 FQGTGA. There are 16 residues in the CDR3. CDR3 DNA: TGTGCCAGCAGCTTACAAGCGGGGGGCTCCTACAATGAGCAGTTCTTC. The encoded protein is CASSLQAGGSYNEQFF.